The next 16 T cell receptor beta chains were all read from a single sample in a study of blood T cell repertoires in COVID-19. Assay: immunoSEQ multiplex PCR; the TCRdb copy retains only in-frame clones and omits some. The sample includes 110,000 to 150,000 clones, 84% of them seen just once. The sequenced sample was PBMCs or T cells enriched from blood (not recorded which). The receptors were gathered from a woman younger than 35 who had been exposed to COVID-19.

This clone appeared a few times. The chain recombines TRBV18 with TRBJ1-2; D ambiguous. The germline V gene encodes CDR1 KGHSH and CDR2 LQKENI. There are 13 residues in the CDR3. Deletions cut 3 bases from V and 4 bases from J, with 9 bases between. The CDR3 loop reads CASSPGSGYGYTF. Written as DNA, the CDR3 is TGTGCCAGCTCACCGGGAAGCGGCTATGGCTACACCTTC. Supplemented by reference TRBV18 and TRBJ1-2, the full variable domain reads NAGVMQNPRHLVRRRGQEARLRCSPMKGHSHVYWYRQLPEEGLKFMVYLQKENIIDESGMPKERFSAEFPKEGPSILRIQQVVRGDSAAYFCASSPGSGYGYTFGSGTRLTVV.

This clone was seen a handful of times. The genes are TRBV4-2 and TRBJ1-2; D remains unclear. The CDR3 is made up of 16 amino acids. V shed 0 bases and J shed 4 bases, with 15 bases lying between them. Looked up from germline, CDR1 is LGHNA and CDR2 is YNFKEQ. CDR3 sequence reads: CASSQEYRQPSYGYTF. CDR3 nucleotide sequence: TGTGCCAGCAGCCAAGAGTATAGGCAACCTAGCTATGGCTACACCTTC.

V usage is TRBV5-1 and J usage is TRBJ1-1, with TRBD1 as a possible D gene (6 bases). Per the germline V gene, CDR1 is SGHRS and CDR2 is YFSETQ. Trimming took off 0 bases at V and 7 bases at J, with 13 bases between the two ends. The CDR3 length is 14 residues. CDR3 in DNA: TGCGCCAGCAGCTTGGCCGGGGGAGGGGGTGAAGCTTTCTTT. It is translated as CASSLAGGGGEAFF.

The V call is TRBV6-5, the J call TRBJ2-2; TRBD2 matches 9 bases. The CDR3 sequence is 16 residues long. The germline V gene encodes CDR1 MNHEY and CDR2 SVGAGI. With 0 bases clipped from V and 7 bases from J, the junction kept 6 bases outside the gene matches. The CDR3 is CASSYSRPSGDGELFF. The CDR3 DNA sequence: TGTGCCAGCAGTTACTCTAGGCCTAGCGGGGACGGGGAGCTGTTTTTT.

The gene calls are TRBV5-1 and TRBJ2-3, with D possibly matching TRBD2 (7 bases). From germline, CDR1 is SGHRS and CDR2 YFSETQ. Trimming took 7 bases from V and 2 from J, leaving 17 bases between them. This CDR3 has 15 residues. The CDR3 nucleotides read TGCGCCAGCCGAGAGCGGGGACATACCACAGATACGCAGTATTTT. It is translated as CASRERGHTTDTQYF.

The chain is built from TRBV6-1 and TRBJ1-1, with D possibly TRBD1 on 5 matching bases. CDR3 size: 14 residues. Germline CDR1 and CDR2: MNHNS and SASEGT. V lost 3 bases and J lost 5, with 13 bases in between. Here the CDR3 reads CASSEYTGDTEAFF. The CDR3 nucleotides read TGTGCCAGCAGTGAGTATACGGGGGATACTGAAGCTTTCTTT.

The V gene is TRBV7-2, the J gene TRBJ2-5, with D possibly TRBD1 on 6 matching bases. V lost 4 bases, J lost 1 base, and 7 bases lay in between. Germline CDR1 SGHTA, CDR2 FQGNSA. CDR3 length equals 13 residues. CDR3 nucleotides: TGTGCCAGCAGCTCAGGGGTCCAAGAGACCCAGTACTTC. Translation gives CASSSGVQETQYF.

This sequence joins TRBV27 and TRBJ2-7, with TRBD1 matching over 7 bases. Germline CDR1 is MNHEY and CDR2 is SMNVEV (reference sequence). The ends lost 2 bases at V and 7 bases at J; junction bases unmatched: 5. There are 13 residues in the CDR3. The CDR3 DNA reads TGTGCCAGCAGTTTAGGGCCGGGACAGGAGCAGTACTTC. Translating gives CASSLGPGQEQYF.

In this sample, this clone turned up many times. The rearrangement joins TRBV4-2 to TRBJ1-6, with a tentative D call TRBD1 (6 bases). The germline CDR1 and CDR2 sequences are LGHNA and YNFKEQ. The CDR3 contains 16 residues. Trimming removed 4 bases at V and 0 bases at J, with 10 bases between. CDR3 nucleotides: TGTGCCAGCAGCCCCCACAGGGCCTCCTATAATTCACCCCTCCACTTT. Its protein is CASSPHRASYNSPLHF.

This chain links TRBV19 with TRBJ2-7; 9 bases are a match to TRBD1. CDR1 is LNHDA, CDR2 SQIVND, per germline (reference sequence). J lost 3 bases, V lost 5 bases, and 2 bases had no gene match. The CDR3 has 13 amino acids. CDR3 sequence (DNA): TGTGCCAGTAGTTTGGGACAGGGCTACGAGCAGTACTTC. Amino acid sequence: CASSLGQGYEQYF.

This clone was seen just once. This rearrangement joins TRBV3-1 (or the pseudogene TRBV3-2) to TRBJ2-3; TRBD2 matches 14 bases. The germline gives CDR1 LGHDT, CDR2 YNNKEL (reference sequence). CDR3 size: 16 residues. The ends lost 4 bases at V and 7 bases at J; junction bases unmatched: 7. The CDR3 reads CASSPRLAGGPNTQYF. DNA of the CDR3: TGTGCCAGCAGCCCGCGACTAGCGGGAGGGCCAAATACGCAGTATTTT.

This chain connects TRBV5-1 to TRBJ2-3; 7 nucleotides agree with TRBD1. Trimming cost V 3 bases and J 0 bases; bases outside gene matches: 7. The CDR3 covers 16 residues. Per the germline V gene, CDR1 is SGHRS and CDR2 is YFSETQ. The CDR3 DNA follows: TGCGCCAGCAGCTCTTTGACAGGGATTAGCACAGATACGCAGTATTTT. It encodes CASSSLTGISTDTQYF.

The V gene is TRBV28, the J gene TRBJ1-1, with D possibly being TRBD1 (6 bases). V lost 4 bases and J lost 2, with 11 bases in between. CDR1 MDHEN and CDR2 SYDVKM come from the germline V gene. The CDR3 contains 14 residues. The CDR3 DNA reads TGTGCCAGCAGTTCGGGACAACTAAACACTGAAGCTTTCTTT. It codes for CASSSGQLNTEAFF.

Here the CDR3 reads CASSAHGTPQETQYF. For the CDR3, the DNA is TGCGCCAGCAGCGCCCATGGGACACCCCAAGAGACCCAGTACTTC. The V and J genes are TRBV10-1 and TRBJ2-5; D is possibly TRBD1 (6 bases). The CDR3 loop spans 15 amino acids. Trimming shortened V by 6 bases and J by 1 base, and 15 bases separated the two germline ends. Germline-derived CDR1 and CDR2 are WNHNN and SYGVQD (reference sequence).

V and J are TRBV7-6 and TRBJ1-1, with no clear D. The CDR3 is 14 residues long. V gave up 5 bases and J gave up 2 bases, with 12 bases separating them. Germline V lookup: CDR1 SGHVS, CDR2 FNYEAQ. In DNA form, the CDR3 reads TGTGCCAGCAGCCTCATGGGCCAAAACACTGAAGCTTTCTTT. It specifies CASSLMGQNTEAFF. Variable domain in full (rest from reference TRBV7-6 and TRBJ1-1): GAGVSQSPRYKVTKRGQDVALRCDPISGHVSLYWYRQALGQGPEFLTYFNYEAQQDKSGLPNDRFSAERPEGSISTLTIQRTEQRDSAMYRCASSLMGQNTEAFFGQGTRLTVV.

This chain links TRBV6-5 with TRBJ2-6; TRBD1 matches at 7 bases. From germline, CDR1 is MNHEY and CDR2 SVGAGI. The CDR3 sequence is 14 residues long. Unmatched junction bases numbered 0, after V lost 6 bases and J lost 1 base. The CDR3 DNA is TGTGCCAGCAGGACAGGGTCTGGGGCCAACGTCCTGACTTTC. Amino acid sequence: CASRTGSGANVLTF.